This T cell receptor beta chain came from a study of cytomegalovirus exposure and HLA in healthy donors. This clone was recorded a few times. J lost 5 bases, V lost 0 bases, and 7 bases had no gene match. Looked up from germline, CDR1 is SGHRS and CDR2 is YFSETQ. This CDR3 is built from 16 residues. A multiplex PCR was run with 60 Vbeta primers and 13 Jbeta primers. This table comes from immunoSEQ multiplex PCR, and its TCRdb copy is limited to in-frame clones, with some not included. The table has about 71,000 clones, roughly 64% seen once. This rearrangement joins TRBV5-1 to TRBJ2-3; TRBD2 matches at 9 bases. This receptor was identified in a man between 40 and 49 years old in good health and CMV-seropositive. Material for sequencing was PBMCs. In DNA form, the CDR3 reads TGCGCCAGCAGCTTGGGTGGTAGCGGGGGTGGAGATACGCAGTATTTT. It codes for CASSLGGSGGGDTQYF.